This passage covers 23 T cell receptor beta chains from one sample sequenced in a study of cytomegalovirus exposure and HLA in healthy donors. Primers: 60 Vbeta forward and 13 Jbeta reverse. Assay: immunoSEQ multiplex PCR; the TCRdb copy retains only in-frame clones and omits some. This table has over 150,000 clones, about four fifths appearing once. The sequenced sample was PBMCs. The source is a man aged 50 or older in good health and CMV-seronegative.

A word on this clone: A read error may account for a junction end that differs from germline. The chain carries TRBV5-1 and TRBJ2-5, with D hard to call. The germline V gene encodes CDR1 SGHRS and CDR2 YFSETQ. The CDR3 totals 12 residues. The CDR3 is CASSPHMETQYF. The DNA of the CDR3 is TGCGCCAGCAGCCCGCATATGGAGACTCAGTACTTC.

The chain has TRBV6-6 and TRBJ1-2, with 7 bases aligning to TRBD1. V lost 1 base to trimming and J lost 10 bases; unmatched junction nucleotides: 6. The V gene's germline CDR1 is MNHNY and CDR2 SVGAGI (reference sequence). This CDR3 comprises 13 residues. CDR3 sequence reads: CASSYLWGQNYTF. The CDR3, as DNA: TGTGCCAGCAGTTACTTATGGGGACAGAACTACACCTTC.

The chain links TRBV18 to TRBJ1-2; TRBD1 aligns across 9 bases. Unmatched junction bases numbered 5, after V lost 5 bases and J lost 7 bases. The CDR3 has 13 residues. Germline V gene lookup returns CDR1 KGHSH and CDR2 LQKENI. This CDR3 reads CASSLGQGSGYTF. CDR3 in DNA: TGTGCCAGCTCATTGGGACAGGGAAGTGGCTACACCTTC.

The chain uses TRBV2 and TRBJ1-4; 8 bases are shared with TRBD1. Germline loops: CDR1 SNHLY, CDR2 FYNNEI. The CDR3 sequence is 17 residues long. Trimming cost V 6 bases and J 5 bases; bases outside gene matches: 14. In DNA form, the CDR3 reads TGTGCCAGCAGGCAATGGACAGGGCCCCTCGGAAATGAAAAACTGTTTTTT. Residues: CASRQWTGPLGNEKLFF. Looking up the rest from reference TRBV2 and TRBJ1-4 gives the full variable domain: EPEVTQTPSHQVTQMGQEVILRCVPISNHLYFYWYRQILGQKVEFLVSFYNNEISEKSEIFDDQFSVERPDGSNFTLKIRSTKLEDSAMYFCASRQWTGPLGNEKLFFGSGTQLSVL.

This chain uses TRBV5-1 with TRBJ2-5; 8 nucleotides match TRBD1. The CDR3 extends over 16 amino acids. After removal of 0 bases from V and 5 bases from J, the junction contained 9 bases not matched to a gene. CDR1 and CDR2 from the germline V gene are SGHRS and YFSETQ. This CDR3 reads CASSLELRQGMETQYF. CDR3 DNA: TGCGCCAGCAGCTTGGAACTTCGACAGGGGATGGAGACCCAGTACTTC.

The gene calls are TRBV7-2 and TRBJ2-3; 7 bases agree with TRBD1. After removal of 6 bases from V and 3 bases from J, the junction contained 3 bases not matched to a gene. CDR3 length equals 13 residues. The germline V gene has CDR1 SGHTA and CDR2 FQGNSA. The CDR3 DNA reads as TGTGCCAGCAGTCTACAGGGGACAGATACGCAGTATTTT. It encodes CASSLQGTDTQYF. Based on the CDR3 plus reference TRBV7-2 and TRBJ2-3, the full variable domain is GAGVSQSPSNKVTEKGKDVELRCDPISGHTALYWYRQSLGQGLEFLIYFQGNSAPDKSGLPSDRFSAERTGGSVSTLTIQRTQQEDSAVYLCASSLQGTDTQYFGPGTRLTVL.

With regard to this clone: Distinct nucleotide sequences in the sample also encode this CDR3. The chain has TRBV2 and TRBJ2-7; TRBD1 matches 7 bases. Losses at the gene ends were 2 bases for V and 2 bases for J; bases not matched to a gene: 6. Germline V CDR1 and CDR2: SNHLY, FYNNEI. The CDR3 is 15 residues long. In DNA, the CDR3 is TGTGCCAGCAGTGAACAGGGGGTTCCTGCCTACGAGCAGTACTTC. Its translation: CASSEQGVPAYEQYF.

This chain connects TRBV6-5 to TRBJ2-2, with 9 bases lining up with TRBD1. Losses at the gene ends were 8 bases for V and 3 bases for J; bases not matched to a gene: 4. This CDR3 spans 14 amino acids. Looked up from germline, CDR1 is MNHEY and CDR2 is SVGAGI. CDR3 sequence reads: CASAGQGDTGELFF. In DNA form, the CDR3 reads TGTGCCAGCGCGGGACAGGGAGACACCGGGGAGCTGTTTTTT.

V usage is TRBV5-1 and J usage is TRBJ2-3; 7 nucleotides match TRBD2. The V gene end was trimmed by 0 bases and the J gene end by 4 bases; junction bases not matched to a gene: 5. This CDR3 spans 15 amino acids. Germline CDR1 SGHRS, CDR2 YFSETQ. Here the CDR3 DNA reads TGCGCCAGCAGCTTGGCTGCGGGAGCTCCAGATACGCAGTATTTT. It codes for CASSLAAGAPDTQYF.

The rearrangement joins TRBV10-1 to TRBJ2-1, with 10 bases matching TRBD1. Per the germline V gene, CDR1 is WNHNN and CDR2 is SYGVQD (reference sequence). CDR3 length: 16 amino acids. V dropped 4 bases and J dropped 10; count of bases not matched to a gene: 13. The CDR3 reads CASSGGTGVLPLEQFF. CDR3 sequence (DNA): TGCGCCAGCAGTGGAGGGACAGGGGTATTGCCATTGGAGCAGTTCTTC.

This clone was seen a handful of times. The CDR3 loop is CASSQGHTDTEAFF. Here the CDR3 DNA reads TGCGCCAGCAGCCAGGGACACACCGACACTGAAGCTTTCTTT. This chain uses TRBV4-3 with TRBJ1-1; tentatively, D is TRBD1 (6 bases). Germline loops: CDR1 LGHNA, CDR2 YSLEER. Between the trimmed V and J ends, which lost 3 bases and 3 bases, there was a span of 11 bases. This CDR3 contains 14 residues.

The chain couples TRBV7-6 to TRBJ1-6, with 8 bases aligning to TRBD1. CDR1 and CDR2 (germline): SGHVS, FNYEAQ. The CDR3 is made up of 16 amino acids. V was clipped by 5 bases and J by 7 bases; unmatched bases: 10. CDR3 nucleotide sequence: TGTGCCAGCAGCCCAATTCCTGGGACAGGCAATTCACCCCTCCACTTT. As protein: CASSPIPGTGNSPLHF.

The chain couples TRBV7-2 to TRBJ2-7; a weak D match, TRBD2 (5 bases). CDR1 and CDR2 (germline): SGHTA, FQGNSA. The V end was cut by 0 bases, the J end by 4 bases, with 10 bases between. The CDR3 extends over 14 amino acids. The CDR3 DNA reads TGTGCCAGCAGCTTAGCGCCCCCGGGATACGAGCAGTACTTC. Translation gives CASSLAPPGYEQYF.

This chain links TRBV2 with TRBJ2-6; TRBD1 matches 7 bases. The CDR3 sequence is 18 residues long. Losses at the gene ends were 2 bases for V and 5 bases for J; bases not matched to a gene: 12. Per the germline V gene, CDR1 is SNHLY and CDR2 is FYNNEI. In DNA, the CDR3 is TGTGCCAGCAGTGAACTTCCGGGACAGACTTACTGGGCCAACGTCCTGACTTTC. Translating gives CASSELPGQTYWANVLTF.

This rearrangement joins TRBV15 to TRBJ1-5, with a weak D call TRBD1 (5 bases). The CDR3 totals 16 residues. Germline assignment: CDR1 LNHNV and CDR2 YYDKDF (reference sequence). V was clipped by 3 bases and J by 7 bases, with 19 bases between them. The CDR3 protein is CATSSERGSGRQPQHF. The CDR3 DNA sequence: TGTGCCACCAGCAGCGAAAGGGGATCGGGCAGACAGCCCCAGCATTTT.

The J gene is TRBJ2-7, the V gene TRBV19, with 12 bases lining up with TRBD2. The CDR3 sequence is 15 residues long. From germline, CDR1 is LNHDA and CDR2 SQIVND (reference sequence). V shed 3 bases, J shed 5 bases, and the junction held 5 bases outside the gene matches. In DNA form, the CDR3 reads TGTGCCAGTAGTATTTCTAGCGGGAGGGCCCACGAGCAGTACTTC. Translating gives CASSISSGRAHEQYF.

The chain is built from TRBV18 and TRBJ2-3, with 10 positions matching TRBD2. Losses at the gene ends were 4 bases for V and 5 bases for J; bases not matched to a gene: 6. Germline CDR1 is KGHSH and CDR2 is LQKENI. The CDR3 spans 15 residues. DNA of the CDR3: TGTGCCAGCTCACAACTAGCGGGATCCTTAGATACGCAGTATTTT. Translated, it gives CASSQLAGSLDTQYF.

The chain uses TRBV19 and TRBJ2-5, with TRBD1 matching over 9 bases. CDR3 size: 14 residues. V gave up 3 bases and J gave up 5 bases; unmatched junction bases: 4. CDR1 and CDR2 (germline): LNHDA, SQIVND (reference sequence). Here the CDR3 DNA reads TGTGCCAGTAGTATTAACAGGGGGCAGGAGACCCAGTACTTC. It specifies CASSINRGQETQYF.

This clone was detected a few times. CDR3 sequence: CASSPPSGGVETQYF. The CDR3 nucleotides are TGTGCCAGCTCACCACCGTCAGGGGGAGTAGAGACCCAGTACTTC. The rearrangement uses TRBV18 and TRBJ2-5; 7 bases are a match to TRBD1. The CDR3 covers 15 residues. The junction had 5 bases not matched to a gene; V was cut back by 0 bases and J by 4 bases. Germline V gene sequence: CDR1 KGHSH, CDR2 LQKENI.

The CDR3 reads CASSANRGLTHEQYF. The CDR3 nucleotides read TGTGCCAGCTCAGCCAACAGGGGATTGACCCACGAGCAGTACTTC. The chain links TRBV18 to TRBJ2-7, with 7 bases lining up with TRBD1. Germline V gene sequence: CDR1 KGHSH, CDR2 LQKENI. The CDR3 loop spans 15 amino acids. Trimming removed 5 bases from V and 5 bases from J; junction bases left unmatched: 12. Full variable domain (rest looked up from reference TRBV18 and TRBJ2-7): NAGVMQNPRHLVRRRGQEARLRCSPMKGHSHVYWYRQLPEEGLKFMVYLQKENIIDESGMPKERFSAEFPKEGPSILRIQQVVRGDSAAYFCASSANRGLTHEQYFGPGTRLTVT.

The CDR3 spells CASSQVPWAGTAYGYTF. The CDR3 nucleotides read TGCGCCAGCAGCCAAGTACCCTGGGCGGGGACAGCCTATGGCTACACCTTC. The chain has TRBV4-3 and TRBJ1-2; 7 bases fit TRBD1. This CDR3 has 17 amino acids. From germline, CDR1 is LGHNA and CDR2 YSLEER. Unmatched junction bases numbered 12, after V lost 1 base and J lost 4 bases.

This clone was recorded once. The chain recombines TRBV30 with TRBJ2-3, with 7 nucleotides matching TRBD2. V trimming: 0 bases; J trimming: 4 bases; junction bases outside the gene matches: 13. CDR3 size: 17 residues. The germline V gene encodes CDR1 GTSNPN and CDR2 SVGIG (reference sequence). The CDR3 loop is CAWSVGLWEGRADTQYF. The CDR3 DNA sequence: TGTGCCTGGAGTGTAGGCCTATGGGAGGGACGGGCAGATACGCAGTATTTT.

The CDR3 here is CASSLERVGETQYF. CDR3 DNA: TGTGCCAGCAGCTTAGAGAGGGTTGGAGAGACCCAGTACTTC. The rearrangement joins TRBV7-8 to TRBJ2-5; tentative D call: TRBD2 (5 bases). The CDR3 loop spans 14 amino acids. The germline CDR1 and CDR2 sequences are SGHVS and FQNEAQ. With 1 base removed from V and 4 bases from J, the gap between germline ends came to 10 bases.